Listed here are 12 T cell receptor beta chains from one sample, sequenced in a study of OX40 agonist ivuxolimab in advanced cancers. Generated by immunoSEQ multiplex PCR, the TCRdb table keeps only in-frame clones and is missing some. The top ten clones hold roughly 0.22% of a sample with about 88,000 clones, around 85% of them seen once. This specimen consisted of CD4+ or CD8+ T cells sorted from blood, obtained in a trial of the OX40 agonist ivuxolimab. Receptors originate from an adult with an advanced solid tumor such as melanoma, head and neck, liver or kidney cancer.

V usage is TRBV5-1 and J usage is TRBJ2-5; 9 bases align to TRBD1. CDR3 length equals 16 residues. CDR1 is SGHRS, CDR2 YFSETQ, per germline. The trim removed 0 bases at V and 4 bases at J, leaving 7 bases unmatched. The CDR3, as DNA: TGCGCCAGCAGCTTGGAGGGACAGGGAGTGCCAGAGACCCAGTACTTC. Translation: CASSLEGQGVPETQYF.

The chain couples TRBV2 to TRBJ1-6; D is ambiguous. The CDR3 runs to 15 residues. Germline assignment: CDR1 SNHLY and CDR2 FYNNEI. V shed 4 bases and J shed 5 bases, with 12 bases lying between them. DNA for the CDR3: TGTGCCAGCAGTGCCAACTCGGGAAATAATTCACCCCTCCACTTT. This codes for CASSANSGNNSPLHF.

The rearrangement links TRBV19 to TRBJ2-1, with a possible D match to TRBD2 (7 bases). Deletions cut 7 bases from V and 6 bases from J, with 19 bases between. The germline gives CDR1 LNHDA, CDR2 SQIVND (reference sequence). This CDR3 is 15 amino acids long. The CDR3 region has the DNA TGTGCCAGTATCTCCGGGACTACGGGGGCCAATGAGCAGTTCTTC. Amino acid sequence: CASISGTTGANEQFF.

This chain joins TRBV4-2 and TRBJ1-6, with D uncertain. CDR1 and CDR2 from the germline V gene are LGHNA and YNFKEQ. Deletions cut 4 bases from V and 8 bases from J, with 18 bases between. This CDR3 spans 16 amino acids. As DNA, the CDR3 is TGTGCCAGCAGCCGGGAAACACCTAGGGATGATTCACCCCTCCACTTT. Amino acids: CASSRETPRDDSPLHF.

The J gene is TRBJ1-1, the V gene TRBV27; D is unresolved. Trimming left V 2 bases short and J 4 bases short, with 11 bases between. Germline V lookup: CDR1 MNHEY, CDR2 SMNVEV (reference sequence). The CDR3 length is 14 residues. The CDR3 is CASSLRVSVTEAFF. CDR3 sequence (DNA): TGTGCCAGCAGTTTAAGGGTCAGCGTCACTGAAGCTTTCTTT.

The chain couples TRBV2 to TRBJ2-5; TRBD2 agrees at 13 bases. The DNA end favors TRBJ2-7, so the J call may be wrong. The CDR3 is made up of 15 amino acids. Germline V gives CDR1 SNHLY, CDR2 FYNNEI. This chain's CDR3 is CASTLGLAGVGEQYF. CDR3 bases: TGTGCCAGCACCCTAGGACTAGCGGGAGTCGGCGAGCAGTACTTC.

The chain has TRBV29-1 and TRBJ1-6; D is unclear. CDR1 and CDR2 (germline): SQVTM, ANQGSEA. The CDR3 is 13 amino acids. Trimming stripped 7 bases from V and 0 bases from J, with 7 bases between. CDR3 sequence: CSARTSYNSPLHF. Here the CDR3 DNA reads TGCAGCGCCCGGACCTCCTATAATTCACCCCTCCACTTT. The variable domain in full, completed from reference TRBV29-1 and TRBJ1-6, reads SAVISQKPSRDICQRGTSLTIQCQVDSQVTMMFWYRQQPGQSLTLIATANQGSEATYESGFVIDKFPISRPNLTFSTLTVSNMSPEDSSIYLCSARTSYNSPLHFGNGTRLTVT.

The chain has TRBV5-6 and TRBJ2-5; D remains ambiguous. Germline-derived CDR1 and CDR2 are SGHDT and YYEEEE. The CDR3 loop spans 13 amino acids. Trimming removed 0 bases at V and 2 bases at J, with 5 bases between. The CDR3 nucleotides are TGTGCCAGCAGCTTGGGACCGCAAGAGACCCAGTACTTC. It yields the protein CASSLGPQETQYF.

The chain has TRBV11-1 and TRBJ1-1; D uncertain. The CDR3 sequence is 14 residues long. V gave up 2 bases and J gave up 0 bases, with 7 bases separating them. Germline CDR1 reads SGHAT; CDR2 reads FQDESV (reference sequence). This CDR3 reads CASSLRRMNTEAFF. DNA of the CDR3: TGTGCCAGCAGCTTACGACGGATGAACACTGAAGCTTTCTTT. Full variable domain (outside the CDR3, taken from reference TRBV11-1 and TRBJ1-1): EAEVAQSPRYKITEKSQAVAFWCDPISGHATLYWYRQILGQGPELLVQFQDESVVDDSQLPKDRFSAERLKGVDSTLKIQPAELGDSAMYLCASSLRRMNTEAFFGQGTRLTVV.

The table lists this clone with a few counts. V usage is TRBV6-1 and J usage is TRBJ1-1; weak D call: TRBD1 (5 bases). Germline V gene lookup returns CDR1 MNHNS and CDR2 SASEGT. The CDR3 is made up of 17 amino acids. V lost 4 bases, J lost 3 bases, and 21 bases lay in between. CDR3 nucleotide sequence: TGTGCCAGCAGTGGGGGACGGGGTCGGGTGCGGGACACTGAAGCTTTCTTT. This gives the protein CASSGGRGRVRDTEAFF.

To note about this clone: Different DNA sequences within this sample yield the same CDR3. J is TRBJ1-2 and V is TRBV28; 9 bases map to TRBD1. Germline V gene lookup returns CDR1 MDHEN and CDR2 SYDVKM. The CDR3 length is 14 residues. V gave up 3 bases and J gave up 7 bases; unmatched junction bases: 6. This chain's CDR3 is CASSFGTGWSGYTF. The DNA of the CDR3 is TGTGCCAGCAGTTTTGGGACAGGGTGGAGTGGCTACACCTTC.

The J gene is TRBJ1-2, the V gene TRBV5-1, with 7 bases matching TRBD1. The CDR3 runs to 13 residues. The germline gives CDR1 SGHRS, CDR2 YFSETQ. V trimming: 2 bases; J trimming: 6 bases; junction bases outside the gene matches: 4. The CDR3 coding sequence is TGCGCCAGCAGCTTTACAGGGGTGGATGGCTACACCTTC. Its translation is CASSFTGVDGYTF. Looking up the rest from reference TRBV5-1 and TRBJ1-2 gives the full variable domain: KAGVTQTPRYLIKTRGQQVTLSCSPISGHRSVSWYQQTPGQGLQFLFEYFSETQRNKGNFPGRFSGRQFSNSRSEMNVSTLELGDSALYLCASSFTGVDGYTFGSGTRLTVV.